The 19 T cell receptor beta chains in this list originate from one sample, sequenced in a study of CD8+ T cells in alopecia areata. Following RNA extraction, reverse transcription yielded cDNA that acted as the sequencing template. Clones were sequenced by immunoSEQ multiplex PCR, and TCRdb holds only the in-frame ones, with some missing. The sample lists approximately 150,000 clones, less than 75% occurring once. Sequencing was carried out using CD8+ T cells sorted from blood. The receptors originated from a human donor in good health.

V gene TRBV30 combines with J gene TRBJ2-1, with TRBD2 matching over 11 bases. The CDR3 contains 15 residues. Germline-derived CDR1 and CDR2 are GTSNPN and SVGIG (reference sequence). J gave up 4 bases and V 5 bases, and 7 bases lay outside the gene matches. The CDR3 DNA follows: TGTGCCTGGGAGGTCGGGACTAGCGGTTACAATGAGCAGTTCTTC. Its translation is CAWEVGTSGYNEQFF.

This clone was observed at least ten times. The rearrangement uses TRBV9 and TRBJ1-1, with unresolved D. The germline V gene encodes CDR1 SGDLS and CDR2 YYNGEE. This CDR3 is built from 13 residues. V lost 3 bases and J 5 bases, leaving 11 bases between the germline ends. The CDR3 DNA sequence: TGTGCCAGCAGCGGAGAGACGTGGACTGAAGCTTTCTTT. It specifies CASSGETWTEAFF.

The chain uses TRBV6-1 and TRBJ2-1; D perhaps matches TRBD2 (6 bases). The CDR3 runs 13 residues. Germline V gene sequence: CDR1 MNHNS, CDR2 SASEGT. The V gene lost 10 bases and the J gene lost 3 bases, with 13 bases spanning the gap. This chain's CDR3 is CATSGTLYNEQFF. CDR3 DNA: TGTGCCACCTCCGGGACTCTCTACAATGAGCAGTTCTTC.

The chain links TRBV7-6 to TRBJ2-6, with D possibly TRBD2 on 5 matching bases. CDR3 size: 16 residues. The V end was cut by 5 bases, the J end by 2 bases, with 13 bases between. Per the germline V gene, CDR1 is SGHVS and CDR2 is FNYEAQ. The CDR3 region has the DNA TGTGCCAGCAGCAACCTTCGGGGAGCTGGGGCCAACGTCCTGACTTTC. Protein sequence: CASSNLRGAGANVLTF.

This clone has ten or more counts. The CDR3 here is CASRTGRTEAFF. CDR3 sequence (DNA): TGTGCCAGCAGGACAGGGCGAACTGAAGCTTTCTTT. The chain employs TRBV27 and TRBJ1-1; 7 bases are shared with TRBD1. Germline V gives CDR1 MNHEY, CDR2 SMNVEV (reference sequence). This CDR3 is built from 12 residues. The V segment lost 6 bases and the J segment 5 bases; nucleotides outside the gene matches: 3.

The rearrangement links TRBV27 to TRBJ1-5, with D unresolved. Germline lookup yields CDR1 MNHEY and CDR2 SMNVEV (reference sequence). Trimming pared 10 bases from V and 4 bases from J, leaving 14 bases between. CDR3 size: 13 residues. The CDR3 loop is CATPGDNNQPQHF. The DNA for the CDR3 is TGTGCCACCCCGGGAGACAATAATCAGCCCCAGCATTTT.

The chain recombines TRBV6-5 with TRBJ1-2; D is undetermined. This CDR3 comprises 12 residues. Deletions cut 5 bases from V and 4 bases from J, with 8 bases between. Germline loops: CDR1 MNHEY, CDR2 SVGAGI. CDR3 loop: CASSPDTYGYTF. The DNA for the CDR3 is TGTGCCAGCAGTCCTGACACCTATGGCTACACCTTC.

This clone came up once. The chain is built from TRBV30 and TRBJ2-7; no clear D. CDR1 and CDR2 from the germline V gene are GTSNPN and SVGIG (reference sequence). The CDR3 loop spans 11 amino acids. The ends were cut back, 5 bases at V and 3 bases at J, with 8 bases in the middle. The CDR3 DNA reads TGTGCCTGGGCACTGGACTACGAGCAGTACTTC. Protein product: CAWALDYEQYF. The whole variable domain, remainder taken from reference TRBV30 and TRBJ2-7, is SQTIHQWPATLVQPVGSPLSLECTVEGTSNPNLYWYRQAAGRGLQLLFYSVGIGQISSEVPQNLSASRPQDRQFILSSKKLLLSDSGFYLCAWALDYEQYFGPGTRLTVT.

This chain uses TRBV9 with TRBJ2-7; D is perhaps TRBD1 (7 bases). Trimming left V 3 bases short and J 2 bases short, with 12 bases between. The germline CDR1 and CDR2 sequences are SGDLS and YYNGEE. There are 14 residues in the CDR3. This CDR3 reads CASSGRDSTYEQYF. CDR3 nucleotides: TGTGCCAGCAGCGGGCGGGACAGCACCTACGAGCAGTACTTC.

This clone has just a few counts. The chain recombines TRBV7-9 with TRBJ1-2; D may be TRBD1 (5 bases). The germline V gene encodes CDR1 SEHNR and CDR2 FQNEAQ (reference sequence). Trimming cost V 5 bases and J 7 bases, with 20 bases left between them. This CDR3 comprises 15 residues. The CDR3 protein is CASSPLQEPWGGYTF. In DNA form, the CDR3 reads TGTGCCAGCAGCCCCCTACAGGAGCCGTGGGGTGGCTACACCTTC.

The chain couples TRBV2 to TRBJ2-5, with D hard to call. CDR1 SNHLY and CDR2 FYNNEI come from the germline V gene. This CDR3 is built from 13 residues. The ends were cut back, 3 bases at V and 1 base at J, with 6 bases in the middle. The CDR3 sequence: CASSDSIQETQYF. The CDR3 DNA reads as TGTGCCAGCAGTGATTCTATCCAAGAGACCCAGTACTTC. The full variable domain, with the rest looked up from reference TRBV2 and TRBJ2-5, is EPEVTQTPSHQVTQMGQEVILRCVPISNHLYFYWYRQILGQKVEFLVSFYNNEISEKSEIFDDQFSVERPDGSNFTLKIRSTKLEDSAMYFCASSDSIQETQYFGPGTRLLVL.

The chain employs TRBV19 and TRBJ2-1, with D possibly matching TRBD2 (5 bases). V was clipped by 5 bases and J by 9 bases, with 14 bases between them. The CDR3 extends over 13 amino acids. Per germline, CDR1 LNHDA and CDR2 SQIVND (reference sequence). In nucleotides, the CDR3 is TGTGCCAGTAGTTTCCGGGGTAAGGGTGAGCAGTTCTTC. It yields the protein CASSFRGKGEQFF.

This clone was found a few times. CDR3 nucleotides: TGCAGCGTTCGTGGGACAGGATCCTACGAGCAGTACTTC. This gives the protein CSVRGTGSYEQYF. V usage is TRBV29-1 and J usage is TRBJ2-5; TRBD1 matches 8 bases. The J call may not be correct, given that the DNA end is closer to TRBJ2-7. This CDR3 has 13 amino acids. Germline loops: CDR1 SQVTM, CDR2 ANQGSEA.

The V gene is TRBV28, the J gene TRBJ2-3; 8 bases line up with TRBD2. The CDR3 has 17 residues. Germline CDR1 reads MDHEN; CDR2 reads SYDVKM. V shed 4 bases, J shed 2 bases, and the junction held 11 bases outside the gene matches. The CDR3 reads CASSSPRAGVNTDTQYF. The CDR3 bases are TGTGCCAGCAGTTCACCGAGAGCGGGAGTAAACACAGATACGCAGTATTTT.

The rearrangement joins TRBV5-1 to TRBJ1-2; possibly TRBD1 for D (6 bases). V lost 6 bases, J lost 6 bases, and 18 bases lay in between. CDR1 and CDR2 (germline): SGHRS, YFSETQ. The CDR3 length is 14 residues. CDR3: CASTLHSSGDGYTF. The CDR3 DNA reads TGCGCCAGCACCCTACATTCGTCAGGGGATGGCTACACCTTC.

This clone was recorded once. The chain combines TRBV5-1 with TRBJ1-1; tentative D call: TRBD1 (5 bases). The CDR3 consists of 14 residues. CDR1 and CDR2 from the germline V gene are SGHRS and YFSETQ. Trimming pared 0 bases from V and 3 bases from J, leaving 9 bases between. DNA of the CDR3: TGCGCCAGCAGCTTGGATCTGGGACACACTGAAGCTTTCTTT. Its translation: CASSLDLGHTEAFF.

A few counts support this clone. The J gene is TRBJ2-5, the V gene TRBV10-2; TRBD1 is a possible D gene (5 bases). CDR1 and CDR2 from the germline V gene are WSHSY and SAAADI. This CDR3 contains 14 residues. Trimming removed 4 bases from V and 1 base from J, with 10 bases in between. The CDR3: CASSGAGPQETQYF. In DNA form, the CDR3 reads TGCGCCAGCAGTGGGGCAGGGCCCCAAGAGACCCAGTACTTC.

In this sample, this clone turned up a few times. In nucleotides, the CDR3 is TGTGCCAGCACCAAAGGGATAGACGAGCAGTACTTC. It yields the protein CASTKGIDEQYF. The chain is built from TRBV13 and TRBJ2-7; the D is unclear. Looked up from germline, CDR1 is PRHDT and CDR2 is FYEKMQ (reference sequence). Between the trimmed V and J ends, which lost 7 bases and 5 bases, there was a span of 12 bases. The CDR3 runs 12 residues. Filled out from reference TRBV13 and TRBJ2-7, the complete variable domain reads AAGVIQSPRHLIKEKRETATLKCYPIPRHDTVYWYQQGPGQDPQFLISFYEKMQSDKGSIPDRFSAQQFSDYHSELNMSSLELGDSALYFCASTKGIDEQYFGPGTRLTVT.

V and J are TRBV27 and TRBJ2-5; no firm D call. Germline CDR1 reads MNHEY; CDR2 reads SMNVEV (reference sequence). The CDR3 runs to 10 residues. V lost 8 bases and J 2 bases, leaving 3 bases between the germline ends. CDR3 bases: TGTGCCAGCCCTCAAGAGACCCAGTACTTC. Translated, it gives CASPQETQYF.